This T cell receptor beta chain was documented in a study of CD4 T cells in relation to SARS-CoV-2 and coronaviruses. Study as a whole: PBMCs were cultured with antigen for around nine days before TCR beta sequencing.

Worth noting for this clone: Its target is unknown.

Libraries were prepared by immunoSEQ multiplex PCR; TCRdb keeps only in-frame clonotypes and omits some of them. The sample gives about 43,000 clones, roughly 87% of which show up once; about 1.3% is in the top ten. The CDR3 extends over 12 amino acids. Germline V gene data show CDR1 as MDHEN and CDR2 as SYDVKM. V was shortened by 6 bases and J by 4 bases, with 7 bases between the two germline ends. The sequence was collected from an adult with COVID-19. Input material: naive CD4+ T cells from PBMCs, cultured in vitro. Subset here: naive CD4+ T cells isolated by negative enrichment. V usage is TRBV28 and J usage is TRBJ2-1; TRBD1 might be the D (5 bases). The CDR3 region has the DNA TGTGCCAGCAGAACAGGATACAATGAGCAGTTCTTC. Residues: CASRTGYNEQFF.